The clone carrying this TCR beta chain occurred a few times. Its specificity is unknown. This entry is derived from a study of cytomegalovirus exposure and HLA in healthy donors. Notes on the study in general: As a later analysis revealed, most CMV-associated TCR beta chains appeared HLA-restricted.

Primers for the PCR totalled 60 Vbeta and 13 Jbeta. Sequenced by immunoSEQ multiplex PCR; TCRdb stores in-frame clones only, minus some. The data hold 95,000 to 150,000 clones, with 74% observed a single time. The CDR3 has 14 amino acids. Germline V gives CDR1 SNHLY, CDR2 FYNNEI. Trimming cost V 4 bases and J 4 bases, with 11 bases left between them. Specimen: PBMCs. The gene calls are TRBV2 and TRBJ1-5; D remains ambiguous. The receptor comes from a man between 40 and 49 years old in good health and CMV-seropositive. CDR3 loop: CASSGASPNQPQHF. In DNA, the CDR3 is TGTGCCAGCAGTGGGGCCTCCCCGAATCAGCCCCAGCATTTT.